Each of the 10 T cell receptor beta chains below was sequenced from the same sample in a study of cytomegalovirus exposure and HLA in healthy donors. Amplification used 60 Vbeta primers and 13 Jbeta primers. Profiled with immunoSEQ multiplex PCR; TCRdb holds only in-frame clones, not every one. Altogether tens of thousands of clones are present, 73% being singletons, with the ten largest covering roughly 5.5%. Sequencing used PBMCs. The receptors here all came from a man aged 50 to 59 in good health and CMV-seronegative.

The V call is TRBV30, the J call TRBJ1-2; D may be TRBD1 (6 bases). The CDR3 has 12 residues. V was clipped by 3 bases and J by 4 bases, with 9 bases between them. CDR1 and CDR2 (germline): GTSNPN, SVGIG (reference sequence). The CDR3 spells CAWRRTVYGYTF. In DNA, the CDR3 is TGTGCCTGGAGAAGGACAGTCTATGGCTACACCTTC.

V is TRBV5-1 and J is TRBJ2-3; possible D gene TRBD2, 6 bases. The CDR3 consists of 14 residues. CDR1 is SGHRS, CDR2 YFSETQ, per germline. Trimming pared 0 bases from V and 1 base from J, leaving 6 bases between. The CDR3 is CASSLGGGTDTQYF. The CDR3 DNA is TGCGCCAGCAGCTTGGGGGGGGGCACAGATACGCAGTATTTT.

CDR3: CASSPGPGGVNTEAFF. In DNA, the CDR3 is TGCGCCAGCAGCCCCGGACCCGGGGGGGTGAACACTGAAGCTTTCTTT. J is TRBJ1-1 and V is TRBV5-1, with D possibly being TRBD1 (5 bases). The CDR3 extends over 16 amino acids. Looked up from germline, CDR1 is SGHRS and CDR2 is YFSETQ. The V and J ends lost 4 bases and 0 bases respectively, with 16 bases between them.

This clone was counted a single time. The J gene is TRBJ1-2, the V gene TRBV5-1, with TRBD1 identical over 8 bases. The germline V gene encodes CDR1 SGHRS and CDR2 YFSETQ. The V and J ends lost 3 bases and 6 bases, in that order; junction bases with no gene match: 10. The CDR3 totals 15 residues. CDR3 in amino acids: CASSSGRGLSNGYTF. CDR3 sequence (DNA): TGCGCCAGCAGCTCCGGCAGGGGGCTCTCAAATGGCTACACCTTC.

The chain is built from TRBV4-1 and TRBJ1-1, with D perhaps TRBD1 (5 bases). Germline CDR1 reads MGHRA; CDR2 reads YSYEKL. V gave up 4 bases and J gave up 7 bases, with 13 bases separating them. This CDR3 is built from 13 residues. The CDR3 coding sequence is TGCGCCAGCAGCCTACTCGGGACTTTTGAAGCTTTCTTT. Translated, it gives CASSLLGTFEAFF.

This clone appeared a few times. The chain recombines TRBV2 with TRBJ2-5; D might be TRBD1 (7 bases). The end of the DNA fits TRBJ2-7 better, so the J call may be wrong. CDR1 is SNHLY, CDR2 FYNNEI, per germline. This CDR3 contains 14 residues. The CDR3 loop reads CASRGRDSTNEQYF. The CDR3 nucleotides are TGTGCCAGCAGGGGGCGGGACAGCACTAACGAGCAGTACTTC.

The J gene is TRBJ1-1, the V gene TRBV30; D ambiguous. The CDR3 covers 11 residues. Germline values: CDR1 GTSNPN, CDR2 SVGIG (reference sequence). The ends were cut back, 2 bases at V and 3 bases at J, with 4 bases in the middle. The CDR3 sequence is CAWSSYTEAFF. In nucleotides, the CDR3 is TGTGCCTGGAGTTCCTACACTGAAGCTTTCTTT.

V usage is TRBV18 and J usage is TRBJ1-1; TRBD1 aligns across 8 bases. V lost 1 base, J lost 1 base, and 2 bases stayed unmatched. CDR3 length: 15 residues. Looked up from germline, CDR1 is KGHSH and CDR2 is LQKENI. The CDR3: CASSPRGQGNTEAFF. The CDR3 DNA sequence: TGTGCCAGCTCACCACGAGGACAGGGGAACACTGAAGCTTTCTTT.

This chain links TRBV13 with TRBJ2-2; TRBD1 agrees at 7 bases. The CDR3 runs 14 residues. Germline loops: CDR1 PRHDT, CDR2 FYEKMQ (reference sequence). The V segment lost 5 bases and the J segment 3 bases; nucleotides outside the gene matches: 3. CDR3 loop: CASSRGLDTGELFF. DNA for the CDR3: TGTGCCAGCAGCAGGGGGCTCGACACCGGGGAGCTGTTTTTT.

This chain uses TRBV9 with TRBJ2-1, with TRBD1 identical over 11 bases. The germline V gene has CDR1 SGDLS and CDR2 YYNGEE. V gave up 3 bases and J gave up 7 bases; unmatched junction bases: 6. This CDR3 has 15 amino acids. The CDR3: CASSAGTGGFNEQFF. CDR3 nucleotides: TGTGCCAGCAGCGCCGGGACAGGGGGTTTTAATGAGCAGTTCTTC.